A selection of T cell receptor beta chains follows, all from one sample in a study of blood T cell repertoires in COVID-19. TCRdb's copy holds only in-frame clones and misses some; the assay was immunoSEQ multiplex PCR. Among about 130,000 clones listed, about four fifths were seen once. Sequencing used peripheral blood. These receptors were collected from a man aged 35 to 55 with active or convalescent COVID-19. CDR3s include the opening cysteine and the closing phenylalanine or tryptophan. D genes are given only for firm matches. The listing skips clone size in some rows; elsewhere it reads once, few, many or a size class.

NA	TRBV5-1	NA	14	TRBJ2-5	TGCGCCAGCAGCGGACCGGGAAGAAAAGAGACCCAGTACTTC	CASSGPGRKETQYF
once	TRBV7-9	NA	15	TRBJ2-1	TGTGCCAGCAGCCCCCAGGGGACCATCTACAATGAGCAGTTCTTC	CASSPQGTIYNEQFF
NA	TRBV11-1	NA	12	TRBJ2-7	TGTGCCAGCAGCGCGGGATCATACGAGCAGTACTTC	CASSAGSYEQYF
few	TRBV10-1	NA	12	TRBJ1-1	TGCGCCAGCAGTGAGTCTACGCGTGAAGCTTTCTTT	CASSESTREAFF
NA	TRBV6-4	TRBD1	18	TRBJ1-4	TGTGCCAGCAGTGACCCAAGGACAGGGGGAACTACTAATGAAAAACTGTTTTTT	CASSDPRTGGTTNEKLFF
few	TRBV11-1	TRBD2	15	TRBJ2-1	TGTGCCAGCAGCTTAGTTGCGGGGGGGCGGAATGAGCAGTTCTTC	CASSLVAGGRNEQFF
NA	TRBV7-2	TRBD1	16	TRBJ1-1	TGTGCCAGCAGCTTAGGTACCCTCGGCAGGGGGACTGAAGCTTTCTTT	CASSLGTLGRGTEAFF
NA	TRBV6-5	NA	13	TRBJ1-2	TGTGCCAGCAGTTACGTAGCTAACTATGGCTACACCTTC	CASSYVANYGYTF
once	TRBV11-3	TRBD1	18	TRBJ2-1	TGTGCCAGCAGCCATACCGGGACAGGGGGCGTGGGTCCCCATGAGCAGTTCTTC	CASSHTGTGGVGPHEQFF
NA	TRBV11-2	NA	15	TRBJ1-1	TGTGCCAGCAGCTTAGATCCCAGGGGTTGGACTGAAGCTTTCTTT	CASSLDPRGWTEAFF
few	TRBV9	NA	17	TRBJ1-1	TGTGCCAGCAGCCCCGGGGGTACAGTAAATTGGGGCACTGAAGCTTTCTTT	CASSPGGTVNWGTEAFF
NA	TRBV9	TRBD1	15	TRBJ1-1	TGTGCCAGCAGCGTTGGGACAGGGGCGAACACTGAAGCTTTCTTT	CASSVGTGANTEAFF
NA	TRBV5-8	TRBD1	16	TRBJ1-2	TGTGCCAGCAGCTCAAGCTCCGGGACAGGGTTGGGCGGCTACACCTTC	CASSSSSGTGLGGYTF
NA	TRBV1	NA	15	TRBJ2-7	TGCACCAGCAGCCAAATCTGCGGCTGGGTTCACGAGCAGTACTTC	CTSSQICGWVHEQYF
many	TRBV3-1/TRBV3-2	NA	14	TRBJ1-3	TGTGCCAGCAGCCAAACGGGCTCTGGAAACACCATATATTTT	CASSQTGSGNTIYF
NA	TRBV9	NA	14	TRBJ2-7	TGTGCCAGCAGCGTAGGGGGCGGAGGGTACGAGCAGTACTTC	CASSVGGGGYEQYF
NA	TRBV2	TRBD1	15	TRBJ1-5	TGTGCCAGCAGCCTGGGACAGCTTAGCAATCAGCCCCAGCATTTT	CASSLGQLSNQPQHF
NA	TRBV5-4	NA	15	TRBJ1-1	TGTGCCAGCAGCGCACGACAGAAAATGAACACTGAAGCTTTCTTT	CASSARQKMNTEAFF
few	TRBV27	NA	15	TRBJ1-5	TGTGCCAGCAGTTTGGGTGCCAGGGGCAATCAGCCCCAGCATTTT	CASSLGARGNQPQHF
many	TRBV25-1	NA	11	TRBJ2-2	TGTGCCACAGTCCACACCGGGGAGCTGTTTTTT	CATVHTGELFF
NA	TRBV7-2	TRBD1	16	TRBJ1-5	TGTGCCAGCAGCTTAGCGGGACAGGGAGGCAATCAGCCCCAGCATTTT	CASSLAGQGGNQPQHF
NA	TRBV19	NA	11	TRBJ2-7	TGTGCCACCGGGACACCGGTGGGGCAGTACTTC	CATGTPVGQYF
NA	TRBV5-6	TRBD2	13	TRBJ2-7	TGTGCCAGCAGCCGACTAGCGGTCTACGAGCAGTACTTC	CASSRLAVYEQYF
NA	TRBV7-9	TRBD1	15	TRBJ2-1	TGTGCCAGCAGCTTAGTGGGACAGGGTAGAGATGAGCAGTTCTTC	CASSLVGQGRDEQFF
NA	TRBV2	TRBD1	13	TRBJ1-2	TGTGCCAGGGGTGACAGGGCTAACTATGGCTACACCTTC	CARGDRANYGYTF
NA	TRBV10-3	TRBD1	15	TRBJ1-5	TGTGCCACGGGACAGACGAATGATGCCAATCAGCCCCAGCATTTT	CATGQTNDANQPQHF
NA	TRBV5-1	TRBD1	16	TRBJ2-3	TGCGCCAGCAGCAATCGAAGACAGGGAGGCACAGATACGCAGTATTTT	CASSNRRQGGTDTQYF
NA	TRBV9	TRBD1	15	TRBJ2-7	TGTGCCAGCAGCTTCGGACAGGGTCACTCCTACGAGCAGTACTTC	CASSFGQGHSYEQYF
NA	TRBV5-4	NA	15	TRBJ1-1	TGTGCCAGCAGCGGCGGGCGGCTGCAGAACACTGAAGCTTTCTTT	CASSGGRLQNTEAFF